Below are 23 T cell receptor beta chains sequenced from a single sample in a study of blood T cell repertoires in COVID-19. The assay was immunoSEQ multiplex PCR, and TCRdb's table has in-frame clones only and misses some. The sample includes about 140,000 clones, about 76% of them seen just once. Sequences were obtained from peripheral blood. All receptors derive from a man aged 80 or over with acute or convalescent COVID-19.

The chain carries TRBV19 and TRBJ1-2; no reliable D call. Germline CDR1 LNHDA, CDR2 SQIVND (reference sequence). The length of the CDR3 is 15 residues. V gave up 5 bases and J gave up 5 bases, with 18 bases separating them. The CDR3 sequence is CASSLDSTPGYGYTF. The CDR3 bases are TGTGCCAGTAGTCTCGACTCCACCCCGGGGTATGGCTACACCTTC.

DNA for the CDR3: TGTGCCAGCAGTTACTCGATTACTTCTGGCTACACCTTC. Protein: CASSYSITSGYTF. This rearrangement joins TRBV6-5 to TRBJ1-2; no definite D call. V was cut by 0 bases and J by 7 bases, with 9 bases left in between. Germline V gene lookup returns CDR1 MNHEY and CDR2 SVGAGI. CDR3 length: 13 residues.

The chain recombines TRBV10-3 with TRBJ1-5; 7 bases agree with TRBD1. The CDR3 contains 15 residues. Germline V gene lookup returns CDR1 ENHRY and CDR2 SYGVKD. Unmatched junction bases numbered 4, after V lost 3 bases and J lost 2 bases. The CDR3 DNA sequence: TGTGCCATCAGTGAAAATGACAGGGGCAATCAGCCCCAGCATTTT. This codes for CAISENDRGNQPQHF.

The chain is built from TRBV5-1 and TRBJ2-1; D remains unclear. CDR1 and CDR2 (germline): SGHRS, YFSETQ. Trimming shortened V by 4 bases and J by 0 bases, and 11 bases separated the two germline ends. CDR3 length: 15 amino acids. The CDR3 here is CASSLTGDSYNEQFF. CDR3 in DNA: TGCGCCAGCAGCCTCACCGGAGACTCCTACAATGAGCAGTTCTTC.

The chain is built from TRBV6-5 and TRBJ2-7, with D tentatively TRBD1 (6 bases). The CDR3 consists of 15 residues. CDR1 is MNHEY and CDR2 is SVGAGI in the germline V gene. Trimming removed 6 bases from V and 7 bases from J, with 22 bases in between. CDR3 coding DNA: TGTGCCAGCAGCCAGACAGGCCCCTCGTCGGGGGAGCAGTACTTC. Translated: CASSQTGPSSGEQYF.

V and J are TRBV7-6 and TRBJ2-1; 9 nucleotides align to TRBD2. The germline V gene has CDR1 SGHVS and CDR2 FNYEAQ. The CDR3 contains 15 residues. Germline trimming cut 7 bases from V and 5 bases from J; bases unmatched to any gene: 9. The CDR3 reads CASTLGTSTDNEQFF. The CDR3 DNA reads as TGTGCCAGCACCTTGGGGACTAGCACCGACAATGAGCAGTTCTTC.

The chain uses TRBV7-3 and TRBJ1-1, with TRBD1 matching 7 bases. The CDR3 is 14 amino acids. The ends lost 2 bases at V and 4 bases at J; junction bases unmatched: 4. Germline V gives CDR1 SGHTA, CDR2 FQGTGA. The CDR3 sequence is CASSLDRAGTEAFF. The CDR3 DNA reads TGTGCCAGCAGCTTAGACAGGGCAGGCACTGAAGCTTTCTTT.

V and J are TRBV2 and TRBJ2-7, with 10 bases that match TRBD1. The CDR3 is 15 residues long. From germline, CDR1 is SNHLY and CDR2 FYNNEI. Germline trimming cut 6 bases from V and 3 bases from J; bases unmatched to any gene: 8. CDR3 coding DNA: TGTGCCAGCAGGAGGGACAGGGGATCGAACTACGAGCAGTACTTC. Translating it yields CASRRDRGSNYEQYF.

The V gene is TRBV20-1, the J gene TRBJ1-1; D is undetermined. Germline V gene data show CDR1 as DFQATT and CDR2 as SNEGSKA (reference sequence). The V gene lost 3 bases and the J gene lost 1 base, with 9 bases spanning the gap. The CDR3 runs 13 residues. This CDR3 is CSASWATNTEAFF. The CDR3 DNA is TGCAGTGCTAGTTGGGCAACGAACACTGAAGCTTTCTTT.

The chain couples TRBV14 to TRBJ1-1, with D hard to call. CDR1 and CDR2 (germline): SGHDN, FVKESK. The CDR3 extends over 10 amino acids. V was clipped by 0 bases and J by 11 bases, with 4 bases between them. The CDR3 nucleotides are TGTGCCAGCAGCCAAGACAGGGCTTTCTTT. It is translated as CASSQDRAFF.

This chain joins TRBV2 and TRBJ1-5; D gene ambiguous. V dropped 3 bases and J dropped 2 bases, with 8 bases sitting between them. The CDR3 runs to 14 residues. Germline CDR1 is SNHLY and CDR2 is FYNNEI. The CDR3 coding sequence is TGTGCCAGCAGTGATAGTAATGGCAATCAGCCCCAGCATTTT. Its translation is CASSDSNGNQPQHF.

This chain uses TRBV7-9 with TRBJ2-5, with D tentatively TRBD2 (6 bases). The CDR3 is 16 amino acids. CDR1 and CDR2 (germline): SEHNR, FQNEAQ (reference sequence). Deletions cut 4 bases from V and 1 base from J, with 16 bases between. CDR3 amino acids: CASSSIAGPLQETQYF. CDR3 DNA: TGTGCCAGCAGCTCCATCGCGGGGCCCCTCCAAGAGACCCAGTACTTC.

CDR3 sequence reads: CASSSGQGHEQFF. The CDR3 nucleotides read TGTGCCAGCAGCTCGGGACAGGGACATGAGCAGTTCTTC. V and J are TRBV7-3 and TRBJ2-1; 9 bases agree with TRBD1. Trimming cost V 4 bases and J 8 bases; bases outside gene matches: 3. CDR1 SGHTA and CDR2 FQGTGA come from the germline V gene. The CDR3 has 13 residues.

The rearrangement links TRBV25-1 to TRBJ2-1; the D is unclear. CDR1 is MGHDK and CDR2 is SYGVNS in the germline V gene. This CDR3 is built from 11 residues. V shed 6 bases and J shed 3 bases, with 3 bases lying between them. This CDR3 is CASSNYNEQFF. Here the CDR3 DNA reads TGTGCCAGCAGCAACTACAATGAGCAGTTCTTC.

V usage is TRBV2 and J usage is TRBJ2-2, with a tentative D call TRBD1 (5 bases). This CDR3 spans 12 amino acids. Germline lookup yields CDR1 SNHLY and CDR2 FYNNEI. V was cut by 6 bases and J by 7 bases, with 9 bases left in between. The CDR3: CASRGDNGELFF. CDR3 nucleotides: TGTGCCAGCAGAGGGGATAACGGGGAGCTGTTTTTT.

This sequence joins TRBV5-1 and TRBJ2-1, with D perhaps TRBD2 (5 bases). The CDR3 length is 13 residues. Per germline, CDR1 SGHRS and CDR2 YFSETQ. V was shortened by 2 bases and J by 5 bases, with 8 bases between the two germline ends. The DNA of the CDR3 is TGCGCCAGCAGCTTACTCGGGGACAATGAGCAGTTCTTC. Translating it yields CASSLLGDNEQFF. The full variable domain, its missing parts supplied by reference TRBV5-1 and TRBJ2-1, is KAGVTQTPRYLIKTRGQQVTLSCSPISGHRSVSWYQQTPGQGLQFLFEYFSETQRNKGNFPGRFSGRQFSNSRSEMNVSTLELGDSALYLCASSLLGDNEQFFGPGTRLTVL.

The chain joins TRBV7-8 to TRBJ2-7, with a tentative D call TRBD1 (5 bases). Looked up from germline, CDR1 is SGHVS and CDR2 is FQNEAQ. The CDR3 is made up of 14 amino acids. V lost 1 base, J lost 3 bases, and 10 bases lay in between. The DNA for the CDR3 is TGTGCCAGCAGCTTAGGCAGGGAACTCTACGAGCAGTACTTC. Its translation: CASSLGRELYEQYF.

This clone showed up just a few times. The rearrangement links TRBV7-9 to TRBJ1-1, with D possibly being TRBD1 (5 bases). CDR1 and CDR2 (germline): SEHNR, FQNEAQ (reference sequence). Trimming took 5 bases from V and 7 from J, leaving 17 bases between them. The CDR3 extends over 14 amino acids. CDR3 nucleotide sequence: TGTGCCAGCAGCCCCCCGCGCACCGGGGGTGAAGCTTTCTTT. Its translation: CASSPPRTGGEAFF.

In regard to this clone: Other DNA sequences in the same sample also yield this CDR3. The rearrangement links TRBV3-1 (or the pseudogene TRBV3-2) to TRBJ2-7; D ambiguous. V dropped 1 base and J dropped 3 bases, with 4 bases sitting between them. The CDR3 is made up of 12 amino acids. Germline loops: CDR1 LGHDT, CDR2 YNNKEL (reference sequence). CDR3 bases: TGTGCCAGCAGCCAAGCCGGCTACGAGCAGTACTTC. Translated, it gives CASSQAGYEQYF.

This chain uses TRBV7-2 with TRBJ1-5; no clear D gene. V lost 5 bases and J lost 3, with 8 bases in between. The CDR3 spans 13 residues. CDR1 is SGHTA, CDR2 FQGNSA, per germline. The CDR3 reads CASSPGNNQPQHF. The CDR3 DNA is TGTGCCAGCAGCCCTGGCAACAATCAGCCCCAGCATTTT. Full variable domain (remainder filled in from reference TRBV7-2 and TRBJ1-5): GAGVSQSPSNKVTEKGKDVELRCDPISGHTALYWYRQSLGQGLEFLIYFQGNSAPDKSGLPSDRFSAERTGGSVSTLTIQRTQQEDSAVYLCASSPGNNQPQHFGDGTRLSIL.

The V and J genes are TRBV18 and TRBJ2-7; D perhaps matches TRBD1 (6 bases). Germline CDR1 is KGHSH and CDR2 is LQKENI. Trimming stripped 2 bases from V and 0 bases from J, with 11 bases between. The CDR3 covers 15 residues. CDR3 nucleotides: TGTGCCAGCTCACCAACAGGGACGCTCTCCTACGAGCAGTACTTC. It translates to CASSPTGTLSYEQYF.

The CDR3 nucleotides are TGTGCCAGCAGCCAGAGGACAGGGACAGATACGCAGTATTTT. This codes for CASSQRTGTDTQYF. The chain joins TRBV3-1 (or the pseudogene TRBV3-2) to TRBJ2-3, with 8 bases fitting TRBD1. CDR1 and CDR2 from the germline V gene are LGHDT and YNNKEL (reference sequence). V trimming: 3 bases; J trimming: 3 bases; junction bases outside the gene matches: 2. The CDR3 covers 14 residues.

The chain has TRBV28 and TRBJ2-7; TRBD1 might be the D (5 bases). The V and J ends lost 8 bases and 2 bases respectively, with 25 bases between them. The CDR3 extends over 17 amino acids. Germline V gives CDR1 MDHEN, CDR2 SYDVKM. The CDR3, as DNA: TGTGCCAGCGTAAATGGTAAAACAGGCTTCTTAACCTACGAGCAGTACTTC. Protein sequence: CASVNGKTGFLTYEQYF.